Shown below are 7 T cell receptor beta chains from a single sample sequenced in a study of blood T cell repertoires in COVID-19 (TCRdb year 2020). The library was obtained by the immunoSEQ multiplex PCR assay. TCRdb provides this immuneACCESS table in a form limited to in-frame rearrangements. Some clones are lacking; in checked studies, under half of them reflect an unresolved V gene, and why the rest are absent is not known. The sample has about 64,000 clones on record, 80% to 90% of them singletons. The ten biggest clones cover 1.2% of the sample. Sequencing input: peripheral blood. These receptors all stem from a middle-aged man with acute or convalescent COVID-19.

The rearrangement uses TRBV25-1 and TRBJ1-2; D may be TRBD1 (6 bases). This CDR3 comprises 13 residues. Germline values: CDR1 MGHDK, CDR2 SYGVNS. Trimming shortened V by 10 bases and J by 5 bases, and 17 bases separated the two germline ends. CDR3: CATSSGHLYGYTF. CDR3 nucleotide sequence: TGTGCCACCTCCTCGGGACACTTATATGGCTACACCTTC.

The gene calls are TRBV29-1 and TRBJ1-1, with D hard to call. Germline V CDR1 and CDR2: SQVTM, ANQGSEA. The germline V and J ends were trimmed by 1 base and 5 bases, with 14 bases remaining between them. CDR3 length: 14 residues. The DNA of the CDR3 is TGCAGCGTTGAAGGGGAGGGAAGAGAGACTGAAGCTTTCTTT. Its translation is CSVEGEGRETEAFF. Combining the CDR3 with reference TRBV29-1 and TRBJ1-1 gives the whole variable domain SAVISQKPSRDICQRGTSLTIQCQVDSQVTMMFWYRQQPGQSLTLIATANQGSEATYESGFVIDKFPISRPNLTFSTLTVSNMSPEDSSIYLCSVEGEGRETEAFFGQGTRLTVV.

This chain uses TRBV30 with TRBJ2-4; TRBD2 matches 9 bases. V was clipped by 2 bases and J by 0 bases; unmatched bases: 5. CDR1 and CDR2 (germline): GTSNPN, SVGIG (reference sequence). The CDR3 runs to 16 residues. DNA for the CDR3: TGTGCCTGGAGTCCTAGCGGGAACGAAGCCAAAAACATTCAGTACTTC. Protein: CAWSPSGNEAKNIQYF.

The gene calls are TRBV5-6 and TRBJ1-4; tentatively, D is TRBD1 (5 bases). CDR3 length equals 14 residues. Germline lookup yields CDR1 SGHDT and CDR2 YYEEEE. Trimming shortened V by 2 bases and J by 7 bases, and 12 bases separated the two germline ends. CDR3 protein: CASSFQGGGEKLFF. The CDR3 DNA reads as TGTGCCAGCAGCTTCCAGGGAGGAGGTGAAAAACTGTTTTTT.

The chain combines TRBV19 with TRBJ2-5, with 7 bases that match TRBD1. With 3 bases clipped from V and 5 bases from J, the junction kept 0 bases outside the gene matches. CDR3 length equals 12 residues. Germline V CDR1 and CDR2: LNHDA, SQIVND (reference sequence). The CDR3 protein is CASSMDRETQYF. In DNA, the CDR3 is TGTGCCAGTAGTATGGACAGGGAGACCCAGTACTTC.

DNA of the CDR3: TGCGCCAGCAAGGTCGGACAGGGAAGGGTGAATGGCTACACCTTC. Translated: CASKVGQGRVNGYTF. This rearrangement joins TRBV5-1 to TRBJ1-2; 8 positions match TRBD1. CDR1 and CDR2 from the germline V gene are SGHRS and YFSETQ. V was clipped by 6 bases and J by 6 bases; unmatched bases: 13. This CDR3 spans 15 amino acids.

The V and J genes are TRBV14 and TRBJ2-3; D gene unclear. Germline V gene data show CDR1 as SGHDN and CDR2 as FVKESK. The V and J ends lost 1 base and 0 bases respectively, with 11 bases between them. The CDR3 runs 16 residues. Written as DNA, the CDR3 is TGTGCCAGCAGCCAAGTATCCTTTACTAGCACAGATACGCAGTATTTT. The encoded protein is CASSQVSFTSTDTQYF.